A selection of T cell receptor beta chains follows, all from one sample in a study of blood T cell repertoires in COVID-19. Produced via immunoSEQ multiplex PCR; TCRdb's table is partial and in-frame only. The data contain 60,000 to 90,000 clones, around 88% of them singletons. What was sequenced was peripheral blood. The origin of the receptors is a woman older than 75 with active or convalescent COVID-19. CDR3s include the opening cysteine and the closing phenylalanine or tryptophan. The D gene is left open where the match is weak. Only part of the rows carry a size: once, few, many, or a class if the clone is expanded.

size,D,V,J,CDR3,DNA
NA,TRBD2,TRBV19,TRBJ2-7,CASTIASGGSYEQYF,TGTGCCAGTACAATCGCTAGCGGGGGCTCCTACGAGCAGTACTTC
NA,TRBD2,TRBV24-1,TRBJ2-4,CATSDASGEAKNIQYF,TGTGCCACCAGTGATGCTAGCGGCGAAGCCAAAAACATTCAGTACTTC
NA,TRBD1,TRBV28,TRBJ2-3,CASRQGGIGDTQYF,TGTGCCAGCCGACAGGGGGGGATCGGAGATACGCAGTATTTT
once,TRBD2,TRBV7-2,TRBJ2-1,CASSLGRLAHEQFF,TGTGCCAGCAGCTTAGGAAGACTAGCCCATGAGCAGTTCTTC
NA,NA,TRBV4-3,TRBJ1-1,CASSQDLAGEGNTEAFF,TGCGCCAGCAGCCAAGATTTAGCTGGGGAGGGGAACACTGAAGCTTTCTTT
NA,NA,TRBV10-3,TRBJ2-7,CAIRQGLGEQYF,TGTGCCATCAGGCAGGGGTTAGGCGAGCAGTACTTC
NA,TRBD2,TRBV5-1,TRBJ2-5,CASSLVAGTPGTSGIEETQYF,TGCGCCAGCAGCTTGGTTGCCGGGACACCAGGGACTAGTGGCATTGAGGAGACCCAGTACTTC
NA,NA,TRBV21-1,TRBJ1-1,CASNHRVPTEAFF,TGTGCCAGCAATCACAGGGTCCCCACTGAAGCTTTCTTT
NA,TRBD1,TRBV27,TRBJ2-1,CASSYRGREQFF,TGTGCCAGCAGTTACAGGGGGCGCGAGCAGTTCTTC
NA,NA,TRBV21-1,TRBJ2-7,CASSFRTGRLAGVGYEQYF,TGTGCCAGCAGCTTTCGGACAGGGAGACTAGCGGGAGTGGGGTACGAGCAGTACTTC
NA,NA,TRBV20-1,TRBJ2-7,CSASREKEQYF,TGCAGTGCTAGTCGGGAAAAAGAGCAGTACTTC
once,NA,TRBV10-3,TRBJ1-2,CAIMTRVSDGKAGGYTF,TGTGCCATCATGACGAGGGTTTCCGATGGGAAAGCAGGTGGCTACACCTTC
NA,TRBD2,TRBV4-3,TRBJ2-1,CASSQERGNEQFF,TGCGCCAGCAGCCAAGAGCGGGGGAATGAGCAGTTCTTC
NA,NA,TRBV2,TRBJ2-5,CASSEGLWAQYF,TGTGCCAGCAGTGAGGGACTGTGGGCCCAGTACTTC
NA,NA,TRBV30,TRBJ1-5,CAWSVGMGPNQPQHF,TGTGCCTGGAGTGTAGGTATGGGGCCGAATCAGCCCCAGCATTTT
NA,NA,TRBV5-5,TRBJ1-1,CASSLAGHTTEAFF,TGTGCCAGCAGCTTGGCAGGACATACGACTGAAGCTTTCTTT
NA,NA,TRBV2,TRBJ1-4,CASSVTRKLFF,TGTGCCAGCAGTGTCACAAGAAAACTGTTTTTT
few,NA,TRBV5-1,TRBJ1-6,CASSLGGHNSPLHF,TGCGCCAGCAGCTTGGGCGGGCATAATTCACCCCTCCACTTT
NA,NA,TRBV23-1,TRBJ1-5,CASSLRVNQPQHF,TGCGCCAGCAGTCTCCGGGTCAATCAGCCCCAGCATTTT
NA,NA,TRBV15,TRBJ2-1,CATSRQVGSYNEQFF,TGTGCCACCAGCAGGCAGGTGGGCTCCTACAATGAGCAGTTCTTC
NA,TRBD2,TRBV7-2,TRBJ2-2,CASSWTSGMDTGELFF,TGTGCCAGCAGTTGGACTAGCGGGATGGACACCGGGGAGCTGTTTTTT
NA,TRBD1,TRBV19,TRBJ2-7,CASSIDLQGATYEQYF,TGTGCCAGTAGTATAGATTTACAGGGGGCTACCTACGAGCAGTACTTC
NA,NA,TRBV5-3,TRBJ2-7,CARSRVGRCYEQYF,TGTGCCAGATCAAGAGTGGGGCGTTGCTACGAGCAGTACTTC
NA,NA,TRBV20-1,TRBJ1-6,CSASLQGNSPLHF,TGCAGTGCTAGTTTACAGGGTAATTCACCCCTCCACTTT
NA,TRBD2,TRBV6-2/TRBV6-3,TRBJ2-7,CASSYGTSGGIYEQYF,TGTGCCAGCAGTTACGGGACTAGCGGGGGGATCTACGAGCAGTACTTC
NA,TRBD1,TRBV14,TRBJ2-1,CASSRPGTGIPNNEQFF,TGTGCCAGCAGCCGTCCCGGGACAGGGATTCCTAACAATGAGCAGTTCTTC
NA,NA,TRBV24-1,TRBJ2-2,CATSVGGNTGELFF,TGTGCCACCAGTGTGGGAGGGAACACCGGGGAGCTGTTTTTT
few,NA,TRBV14,TRBJ1-2,CASSQASGQGYTF,TGTGCCAGCAGCCAAGCCTCAGGGCAAGGCTACACCTTC
NA,NA,TRBV6-5,TRBJ2-2,CASSFQGLHNTGELFF,TGTGCCAGCAGTTTTCAGGGACTCCATAACACCGGGGAGCTGTTTTTT
few,TRBD2,TRBV19,TRBJ2-1,CASSASGPSYNEQFF,TGTGCCAGTAGTGCTAGCGGGCCGTCCTACAATGAGCAGTTCTTC
NA,TRBD2,TRBV7-7,TRBJ2-1,CASSLNLAGASNEQFF,TGTGCTAGCAGCTTAAATCTAGCGGGGGCAAGCAATGAGCAGTTCTTC
few,NA,TRBV5-4,TRBJ2-5,CASSRGSGGGETQYF,TGTGCCAGCAGCCGCGGGAGCGGAGGGGGGGAGACCCAGTACTTC
NA,NA,TRBV5-1,TRBJ2-5,CASSLEGRVGRQETQYF,TGCGCCAGCAGCTTGGAGGGGCGGGTGGGGAGGCAAGAGACCCAGTACTTC
NA,TRBD2,TRBV18,TRBJ2-2,CASSPPGTSGTGELFF,TGTGCCAGCTCACCACCCGGGACTAGCGGAACCGGGGAGCTGTTTTTT
NA,NA,TRBV5-1,TRBJ1-3,CASSLDAGPRLDF,TGCGCCAGCAGCTTGGACGCGGGACCGAGATTGGATTTT
once,TRBD2,TRBV19,TRBJ2-3,CASSLPTSGFTDTQYF,TGTGCCAGTAGTCTCCCGACTAGCGGGTTCACAGATACGCAGTATTTT
NA,TRBD2,TRBV14,TRBJ2-1,CASSQEYGRVGGNWFF,TGTGCCAGCAGCCAAGAGTACGGACGCGTCGGGGGGAACTGGTTCTTC
NA,NA,TRBV7-8,TRBJ1-5,CASSLAAGWDNQPQHF,TGTGCCAGCAGCTTAGCTGCAGGGTGGGACAATCAGCCCCAGCATTTT
once,NA,TRBV23-1,TRBJ2-3,CASRPDGGGRGSGADTQYF,TGCGCCAGCAGGCCCGATGGGGGCGGAAGGGGCTCCGGAGCAGATACGCAGTATTTT
NA,TRBD2,TRBV6-2/TRBV6-3,TRBJ2-7,CASSYSAGAREQYF,TGTGCCAGCAGTTACTCAGCGGGGGCGCGGGAGCAGTACTTC
few,NA,TRBV6-6,TRBJ1-2,CASSYGSLDLYGYTF,TGTGCCAGCAGTTACGGCTCCCTAGACCTCTATGGCTACACCTTC
NA,TRBD1,TRBV28,TRBJ1-2,CASSHGQGSHGYTF,TGTGCCAGCAGCCATGGACAGGGGTCCCATGGCTACACCTTC
NA,NA,TRBV28,TRBJ2-3,CASSFVRGGIADTQYF,TGTGCCAGCAGTTTTGTAAGGGGGGGTATCGCAGATACGCAGTATTTT
NA,NA,TRBV4-1,TRBJ2-3,CASSLEWAGDTQYF,TGCGCCAGCAGCCTCGAATGGGCCGGAGATACGCAGTATTTT
NA,TRBD1,TRBV11-1,TRBJ2-4,CASSQGQGIAKNIQYF,TGTGCCAGCAGCCAGGGACAGGGGATAGCCAAAAACATTCAGTACTTC
few,TRBD1,TRBV7-9,TRBJ1-1,CASSPGTGAYEAFF,TGTGCCAGCAGCCCCGGGACAGGAGCATATGAAGCTTTCTTT
NA,TRBD2,TRBV19,TRBJ2-2,CASSLASGNLGELFF,TGTGCCAGTAGTTTAGCTAGCGGTAATCTCGGGGAGCTGTTTTTT
NA,NA,TRBV7-9,TRBJ2-2,CASSLRVANTGELFF,TGTGCCAGCAGCCTCCGGGTTGCGAACACCGGGGAGCTGTTTTTT
NA,NA,TRBV12-3/TRBV12-4,TRBJ2-5,CASSFTRRETQYF,TGTGCCAGCAGTTTTACTAGGCGGGAGACCCAGTACTTC
NA,TRBD1,TRBV10-3,TRBJ1-2,CAIRKQGGRHGYTF,TGTGCCATCAGGAAACAGGGGGGGAGGCACGGCTACACCTTC
NA,NA,TRBV5-1,TRBJ2-5,CASSLVGSQETQYF,TGCGCCAGCAGCTTGGTGGGCAGTCAAGAGACCCAGTACTTC
NA,NA,TRBV28,TRBJ1-6,CASSLPPSYNSPLHF,TGTGCCAGCAGCCTTCCCCCCTCCTATAATTCACCCCTCCACTTT
NA,NA,TRBV7-8,TRBJ1-1,CASSSWGGIRTEAFF,TGTGCCAGCAGTTCCTGGGGGGGGATAAGGACTGAAGCTTTCTTT
NA,NA,TRBV11-1,TRBJ2-7,CASSFSRTARIYEQYF,TGTGCCAGCAGCTTCTCACGGACAGCCCGTATTTACGAGCAGTACTTC